These T cell receptor beta chains were read from a single sample in a study of blood T cell repertoires in COVID-19. Some clones are missing from TCRdb's copy, which holds only in-frame ones; the method was immunoSEQ multiplex PCR. In the table there are about 140,000 clones, about 80% of which are singletons. Sequencing was performed on peripheral blood. The source is a man aged 55 to 70 with acute or convalescent COVID-19. Both conserved end residues are trimmed from each CDR3.

11,TRBV29-1,SVVGQSNTEAF
14,TRBV5-1,ASSGRDSSGANVLT
13,TRBV28,ASVGGNDGYTEAF
12,TRBV3-1/TRBV3-2,ASSQGLAGVEQY
13,TRBV13,ASSVNLQGGTEAF
10,TRBV7-8,ASSLPRYEQY
13,TRBV5-4,ASSPWTGVRDEQY
10,TRBV11-2,ASSQAPGEGF
13,TRBV28,ASSFGGTGVRELF
12,TRBV6-6,ASSYPGQPYGYT
14,TRBV5-6,ASSLSLGTVGDTQY
12,TRBV6-6,ASSPGTANTEAF
13,TRBV9,ASSPTLTTNEKLF
10,TRBV19,ATQGDRYEQY
12,TRBV4-1,ASSQGPAPDTQY